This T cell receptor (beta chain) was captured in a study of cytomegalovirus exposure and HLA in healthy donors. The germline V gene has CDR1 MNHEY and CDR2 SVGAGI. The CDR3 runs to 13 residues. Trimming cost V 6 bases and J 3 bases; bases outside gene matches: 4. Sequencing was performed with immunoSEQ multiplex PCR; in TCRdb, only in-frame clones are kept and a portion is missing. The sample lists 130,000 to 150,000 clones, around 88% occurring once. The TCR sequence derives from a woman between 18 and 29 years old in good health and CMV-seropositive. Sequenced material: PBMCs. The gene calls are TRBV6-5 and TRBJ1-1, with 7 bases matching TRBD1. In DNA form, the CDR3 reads TGTGCCAGCAGAGCGGACAGGTACACTGAAGCTTTCTTT. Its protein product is CASRADRYTEAFF.